This T cell receptor beta chain was profiled in a study of identical twins. Study results and limitations: Carriage of fewer insertions was seen in abundant cord blood beta clonotypes, whereas memory repertoires showed none.

This clonotype was seen only a few times. Its antigen is unidentified. V gave up 7 bases and J gave up 0 bases, with 15 bases separating them. CDR3 size: 16 residues. The V gene's germline CDR1 is SNHLY and CDR2 FYNNEI. From the 5' RACE reads, TCRdb called clonotypes with MiXCR, one entry per CDR3 protein. The table has fewer than 650,000 distinct CDR3 sequences, 7% to 7.5% seen once. This same sample was also taken into another study, of yellow fever vaccine responses in identical twins.

The sequencing input was PBMCs. The TCR sequence derives from a woman aged 18-29 years in good health. The chain carries TRBV2 and TRBJ2-2; tentatively, D is TRBD1 (6 bases). This CDR3 reads CASMRGKVANTGELFF. In DNA form, the CDR3 reads TGTGCCAGCATGAGGGGGAAAGTTGCGAACACCGGGGAGCTGTTTTTT.